A single T cell receptor beta chain is shown here with its context. This CDR3 has 15 residues. Deletions cut 0 bases from V and 4 bases from J, with 12 bases between. CDR1 and CDR2 from the germline V gene are SGHTA and FQGTGA. The sample comes from a study of T cell changes during pregnancy in multiple sclerosis. Sequenced by immunoSEQ multiplex PCR; TCRdb stores in-frame clones only, minus some. Of tens of thousands of clones in the sample, around 92% are singletons; the top ten hold approximately 0.15%. This specimen was CD4+ T cells from peripheral blood mononuclear cells, taken after pregnancy. This TCR was recovered from a female donor in good health, enrolled as a control in a pregnancy study. The chain combines TRBV7-3 with TRBJ2-5; D perhaps matches TRBD1 (6 bases). In DNA form, the CDR3 reads TGTGCCAGCAGCTTAACAGCAGGGGCAAGAGAGACCCAGTACTTC. Protein product: CASSLTAGARETQYF. Together with reference TRBV7-3 and TRBJ2-5, the CDR3 gives the full variable domain: GAGVSQTPSNKVTEKGKYVELRCDPISGHTALYWYRQSLGQGPEFLIYFQGTGAADDSGLPNDRFFAVRPEGSVSTLKIQRTERGDSAVYLCASSLTAGARETQYFGPGTRLLVL.